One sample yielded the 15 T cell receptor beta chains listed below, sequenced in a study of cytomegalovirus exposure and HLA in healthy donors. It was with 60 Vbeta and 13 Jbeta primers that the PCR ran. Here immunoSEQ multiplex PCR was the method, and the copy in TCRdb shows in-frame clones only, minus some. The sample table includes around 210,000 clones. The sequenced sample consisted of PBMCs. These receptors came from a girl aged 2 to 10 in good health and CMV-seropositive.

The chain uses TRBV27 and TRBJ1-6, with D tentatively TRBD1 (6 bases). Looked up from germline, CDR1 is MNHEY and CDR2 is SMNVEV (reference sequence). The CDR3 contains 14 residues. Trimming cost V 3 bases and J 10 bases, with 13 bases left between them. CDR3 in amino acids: CASSFKGTNSPLHF. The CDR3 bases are TGTGCCAGCAGTTTCAAGGGGACAAACTCACCCCTCCACTTT.

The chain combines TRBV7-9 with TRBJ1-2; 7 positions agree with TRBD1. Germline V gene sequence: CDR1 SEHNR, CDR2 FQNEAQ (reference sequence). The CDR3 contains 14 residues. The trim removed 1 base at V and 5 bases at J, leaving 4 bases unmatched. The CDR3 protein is CASSLEGTAYGYTF. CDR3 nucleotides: TGTGCCAGCAGCTTAGAGGGGACAGCGTATGGCTACACCTTC.

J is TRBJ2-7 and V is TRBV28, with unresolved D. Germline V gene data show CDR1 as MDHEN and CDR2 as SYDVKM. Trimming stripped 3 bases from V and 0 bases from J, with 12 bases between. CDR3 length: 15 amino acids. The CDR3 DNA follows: TGTGCCAGCAGTTTCCACTTCCCGCTCTCCTACGAGCAGTACTTC. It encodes CASSFHFPLSYEQYF. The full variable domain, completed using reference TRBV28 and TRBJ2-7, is DVKVTQSSRYLVKRTGEKVFLECVQDMDHENMFWYRQDPGLGLRLIYFSYDVKMKEKGDIPEGYSVSREKKERFSLILESASTNQTSMYLCASSFHFPLSYEQYFGPGTRLTVT.

The CDR3 is CASSQDRASGNTIYF. The CDR3 nucleotides read TGTGCCAGCTCACAGGACAGAGCCTCTGGAAACACCATATATTTT. This chain connects TRBV18 to TRBJ1-3, with D tentatively TRBD1 (6 bases). The V gene lost 4 bases and the J gene lost 0 bases, with 10 bases spanning the gap. Germline V CDR1 and CDR2: KGHSH, LQKENI. The CDR3 extends over 15 amino acids.

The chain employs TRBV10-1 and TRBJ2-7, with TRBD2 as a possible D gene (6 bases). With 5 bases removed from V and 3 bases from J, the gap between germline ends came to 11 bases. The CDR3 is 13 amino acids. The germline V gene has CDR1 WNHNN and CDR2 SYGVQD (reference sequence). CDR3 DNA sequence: TGCGCCAGCAGTTCAACTAGCAACTACGAGCAGTACTTC. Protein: CASSSTSNYEQYF.

CDR3 in DNA: TGTGCCAGCAGCTTAGGACTAGCGGCTAACACCGGGGAGCTGTTTTTT. Its protein product is CASSLGLAANTGELFF. The chain links TRBV11-3 to TRBJ2-2, with 9 positions matching TRBD2. The CDR3 consists of 16 residues. The V segment lost 1 base and the J segment 2 bases; nucleotides outside the gene matches: 2. The germline CDR1 and CDR2 sequences are SGHNT and YENEEA.

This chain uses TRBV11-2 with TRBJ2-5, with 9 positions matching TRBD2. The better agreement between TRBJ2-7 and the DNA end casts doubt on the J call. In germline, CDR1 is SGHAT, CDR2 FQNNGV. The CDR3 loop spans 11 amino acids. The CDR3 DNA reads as TGTGCCAGCGCGGGGGGGTACGAGCAGTACTTC. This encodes CASAGGYEQYF.

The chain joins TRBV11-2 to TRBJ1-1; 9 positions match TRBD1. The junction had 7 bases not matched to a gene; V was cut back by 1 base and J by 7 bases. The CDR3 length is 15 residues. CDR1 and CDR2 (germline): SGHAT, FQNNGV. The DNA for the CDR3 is TGTGCCAGCAGCTTAGGGGACAGGGCCCGGGGTGAAGCTTTCTTT. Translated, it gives CASSLGDRARGEAFF.

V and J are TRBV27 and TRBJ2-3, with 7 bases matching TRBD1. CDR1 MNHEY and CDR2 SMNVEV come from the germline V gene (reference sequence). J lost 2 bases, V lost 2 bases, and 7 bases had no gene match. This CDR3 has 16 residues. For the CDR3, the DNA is TGTGCCAGCAGTTTACGTTCCGGGACAGTCACAGATACGCAGTATTTT. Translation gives CASSLRSGTVTDTQYF.

In nucleotides, the CDR3 is TGTGCCAGCAGTGAATGGGAGCGGGGACCTAGCACAGATACGCAGTATTTT. Translation gives CASSEWERGPSTDTQYF. The chain uses TRBV6-1 and TRBJ2-3, with 7 positions matching TRBD2. This CDR3 has 17 residues. CDR1 is MNHNS, CDR2 SASEGT, per germline. V shed 2 bases, J shed 0 bases, and the junction held 8 bases outside the gene matches.

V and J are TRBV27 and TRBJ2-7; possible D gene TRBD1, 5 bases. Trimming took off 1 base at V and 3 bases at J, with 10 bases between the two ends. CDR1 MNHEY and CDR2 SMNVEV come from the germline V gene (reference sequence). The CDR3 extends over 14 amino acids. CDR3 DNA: TGTGCCAGCAGTTTATACGACAGCTTCTACGAGCAGTACTTC. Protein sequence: CASSLYDSFYEQYF.

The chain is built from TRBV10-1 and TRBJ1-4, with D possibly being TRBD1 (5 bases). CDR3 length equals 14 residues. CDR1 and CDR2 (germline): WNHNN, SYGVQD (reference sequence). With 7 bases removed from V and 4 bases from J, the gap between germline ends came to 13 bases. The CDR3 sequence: CASTWTWINEKLFF. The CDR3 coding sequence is TGCGCCAGCACCTGGACATGGATTAATGAAAAACTGTTTTTT.

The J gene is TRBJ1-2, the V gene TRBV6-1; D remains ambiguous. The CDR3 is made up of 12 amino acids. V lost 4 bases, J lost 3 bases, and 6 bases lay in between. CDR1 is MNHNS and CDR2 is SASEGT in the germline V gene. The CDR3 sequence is CASSALDYGYTF. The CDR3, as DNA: TGTGCCAGCAGTGCCCTTGACTATGGCTACACCTTC.

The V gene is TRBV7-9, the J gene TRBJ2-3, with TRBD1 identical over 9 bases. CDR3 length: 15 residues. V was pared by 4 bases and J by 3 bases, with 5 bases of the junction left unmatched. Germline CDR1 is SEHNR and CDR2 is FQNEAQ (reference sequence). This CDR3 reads CASSSTGGRTDTQYF. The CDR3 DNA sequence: TGTGCCAGCAGCTCGACAGGGGGGAGGACAGATACGCAGTATTTT.

CDR3 nucleotide sequence: TGTGCCAGCAGCCCCTCGGGAATCCTTAATGAGCAGTTCTTC. This encodes CASSPSGILNEQFF. V is TRBV7-2 and J is TRBJ2-1, with D maybe TRBD2 (5 bases). The CDR3 is 14 residues long. V was clipped by 5 bases and J by 7 bases, with 15 bases between them. Germline V CDR1 and CDR2: SGHTA, FQGNSA.